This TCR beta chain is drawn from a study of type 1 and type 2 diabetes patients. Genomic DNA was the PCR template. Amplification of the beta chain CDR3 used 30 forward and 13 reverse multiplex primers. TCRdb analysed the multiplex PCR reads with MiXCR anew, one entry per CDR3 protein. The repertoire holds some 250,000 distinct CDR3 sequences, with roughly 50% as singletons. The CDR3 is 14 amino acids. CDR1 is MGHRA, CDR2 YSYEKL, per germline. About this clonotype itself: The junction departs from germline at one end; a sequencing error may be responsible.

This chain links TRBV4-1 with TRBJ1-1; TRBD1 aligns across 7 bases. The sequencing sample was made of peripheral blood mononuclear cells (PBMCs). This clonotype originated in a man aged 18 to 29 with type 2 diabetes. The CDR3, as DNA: TGTGCCAGCAGCCAAGAAGACAGGGCTACTGAAGCTTTCTTT. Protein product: CASSQEDRATEAFF.